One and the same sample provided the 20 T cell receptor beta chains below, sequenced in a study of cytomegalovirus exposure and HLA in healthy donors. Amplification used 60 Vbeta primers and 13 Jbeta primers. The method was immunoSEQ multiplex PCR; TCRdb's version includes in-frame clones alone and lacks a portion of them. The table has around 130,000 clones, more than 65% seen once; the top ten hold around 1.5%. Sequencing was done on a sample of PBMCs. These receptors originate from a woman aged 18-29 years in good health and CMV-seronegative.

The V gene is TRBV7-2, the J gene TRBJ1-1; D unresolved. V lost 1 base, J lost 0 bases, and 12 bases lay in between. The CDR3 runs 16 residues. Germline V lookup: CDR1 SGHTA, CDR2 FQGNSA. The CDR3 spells CASSLVPVAMNTEAFF. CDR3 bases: TGTGCCAGCAGCTTAGTTCCGGTCGCAATGAACACTGAAGCTTTCTTT.

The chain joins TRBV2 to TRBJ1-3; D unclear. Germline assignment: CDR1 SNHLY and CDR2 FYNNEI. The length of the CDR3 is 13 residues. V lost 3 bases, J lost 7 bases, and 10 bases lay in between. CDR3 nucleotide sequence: TGTGCCAGCAGTGAGGGAGCCTCTAACACCATATATTTT. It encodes CASSEGASNTIYF. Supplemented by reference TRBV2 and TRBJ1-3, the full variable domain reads EPEVTQTPSHQVTQMGQEVILRCVPISNHLYFYWYRQILGQKVEFLVSFYNNEISEKSEIFDDQFSVERPDGSNFTLKIRSTKLEDSAMYFCASSEGASNTIYFGEGSWLTVV.

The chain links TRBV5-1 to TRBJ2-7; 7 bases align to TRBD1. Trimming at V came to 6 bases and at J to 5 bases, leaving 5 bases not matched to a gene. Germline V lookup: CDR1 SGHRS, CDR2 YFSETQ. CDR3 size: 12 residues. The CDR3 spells CASTDRAHEQYF. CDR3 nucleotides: TGCGCCAGCACTGACAGGGCCCACGAGCAGTACTTC.

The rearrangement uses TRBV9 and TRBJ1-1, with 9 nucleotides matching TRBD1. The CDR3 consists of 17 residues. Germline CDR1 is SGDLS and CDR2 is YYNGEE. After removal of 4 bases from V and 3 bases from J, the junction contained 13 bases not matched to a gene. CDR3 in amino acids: CASSPDRGSVADTEAFF. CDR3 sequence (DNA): TGTGCCAGCAGCCCCGACAGGGGGAGTGTTGCTGACACTGAAGCTTTCTTT.

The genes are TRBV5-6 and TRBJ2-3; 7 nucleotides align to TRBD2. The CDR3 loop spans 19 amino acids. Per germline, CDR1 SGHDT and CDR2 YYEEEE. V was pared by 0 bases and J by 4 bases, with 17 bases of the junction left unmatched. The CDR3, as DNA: TGTGCCAGCAGCTTGGGCGCGGGAGTCGGTTACCCCAGCGCAGATACGCAGTATTTT. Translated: CASSLGAGVGYPSADTQYF.

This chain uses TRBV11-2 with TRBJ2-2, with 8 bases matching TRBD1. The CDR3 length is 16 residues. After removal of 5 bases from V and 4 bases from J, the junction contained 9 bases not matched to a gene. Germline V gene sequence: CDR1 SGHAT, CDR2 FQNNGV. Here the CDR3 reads CASSPQGAGLTGELFF. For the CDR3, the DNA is TGTGCCAGCAGCCCCCAGGGGGCAGGGCTCACCGGGGAGCTGTTTTTT.

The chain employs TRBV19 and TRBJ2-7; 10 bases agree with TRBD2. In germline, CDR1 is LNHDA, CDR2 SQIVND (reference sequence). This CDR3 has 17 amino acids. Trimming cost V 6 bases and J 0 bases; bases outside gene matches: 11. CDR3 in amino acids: CASSPISGRLSSYEQYF. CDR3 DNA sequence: TGTGCCAGTAGCCCTATTAGCGGGAGGTTGAGCTCCTACGAGCAGTACTTC. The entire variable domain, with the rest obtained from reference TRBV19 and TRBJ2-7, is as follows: DGGITQSPKYLFRKEGQNVTLSCEQNLNHDAMYWYRQDPGQGLRLIYYSQIVNDFQKGDIAEGYSVSREKKESFPLTVTSAQKNPTAFYLCASSPISGRLSSYEQYFGPGTRLTVT.

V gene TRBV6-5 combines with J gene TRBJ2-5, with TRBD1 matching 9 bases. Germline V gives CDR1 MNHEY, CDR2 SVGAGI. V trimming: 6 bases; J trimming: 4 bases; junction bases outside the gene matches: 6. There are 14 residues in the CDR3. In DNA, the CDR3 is TGTGCCAGCAGCCGCGGACAGGGGCCAGAGACCCAGTACTTC. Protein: CASSRGQGPETQYF.

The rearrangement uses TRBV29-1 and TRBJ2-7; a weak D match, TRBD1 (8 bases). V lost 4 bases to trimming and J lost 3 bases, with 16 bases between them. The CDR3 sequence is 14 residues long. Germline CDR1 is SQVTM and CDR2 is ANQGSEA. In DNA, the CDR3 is TGCAGCGTTGTGGGGGGGACAGGCGTCTACGAGCAGTACTTC. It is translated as CSVVGGTGVYEQYF.

This CDR3 is CASSARSDGELFF. The CDR3 nucleotides read TGTGCCAGCAGCGCGCGAAGCGACGGGGAGCTGTTTTTT. The chain uses TRBV7-2 and TRBJ2-2; D remains unclear. There are 13 residues in the CDR3. The V gene's germline CDR1 is SGHTA and CDR2 FQGNSA. The V end was cut by 5 bases, the J end by 7 bases, with 11 bases between.

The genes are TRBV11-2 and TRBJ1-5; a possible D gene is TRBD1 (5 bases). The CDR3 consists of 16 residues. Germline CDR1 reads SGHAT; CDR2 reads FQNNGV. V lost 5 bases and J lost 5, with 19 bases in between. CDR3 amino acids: CASSHRRDGNDQPQHF. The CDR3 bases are TGTGCCAGCAGCCACCGGAGGGACGGCAACGATCAGCCCCAGCATTTT.

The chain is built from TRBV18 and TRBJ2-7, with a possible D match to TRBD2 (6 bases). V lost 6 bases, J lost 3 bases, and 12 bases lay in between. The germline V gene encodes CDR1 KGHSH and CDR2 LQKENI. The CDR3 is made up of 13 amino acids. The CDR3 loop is CASSQGTDYEQYF. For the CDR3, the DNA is TGTGCCAGCTCCCAAGGGACTGACTACGAGCAGTACTTC.

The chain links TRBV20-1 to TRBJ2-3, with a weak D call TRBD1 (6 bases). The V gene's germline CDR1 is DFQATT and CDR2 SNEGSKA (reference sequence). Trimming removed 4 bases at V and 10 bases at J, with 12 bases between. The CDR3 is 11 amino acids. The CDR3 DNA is TGCAGTGCTAATCCTAGGGGGTCGCAGTATTTT. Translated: CSANPRGSQYF.

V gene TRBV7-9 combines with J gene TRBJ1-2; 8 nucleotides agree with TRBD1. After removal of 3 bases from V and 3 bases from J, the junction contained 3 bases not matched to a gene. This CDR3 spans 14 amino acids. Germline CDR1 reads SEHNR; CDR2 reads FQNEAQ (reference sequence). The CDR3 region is CASSFGQGYYGYTF. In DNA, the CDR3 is TGTGCCAGCAGCTTCGGACAGGGTTACTATGGCTACACCTTC. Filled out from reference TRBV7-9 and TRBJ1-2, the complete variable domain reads DTGVSQNPRHKITKRGQNVTFRCDPISEHNRLYWYRQTLGQGPEFLTYFQNEAQLEKSRLLSDRFSAERPKGSFSTLEIQRTEQGDSAMYLCASSFGQGYYGYTFGSGTRLTVV.

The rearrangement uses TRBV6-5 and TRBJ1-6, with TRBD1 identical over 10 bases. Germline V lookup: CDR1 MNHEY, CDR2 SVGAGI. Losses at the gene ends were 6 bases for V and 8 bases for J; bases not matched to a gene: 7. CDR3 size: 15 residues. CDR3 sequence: CASSRDRGKDSPLHF. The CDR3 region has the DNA TGTGCCAGCAGCCGGGACAGGGGTAAGGATTCACCCCTCCACTTT.

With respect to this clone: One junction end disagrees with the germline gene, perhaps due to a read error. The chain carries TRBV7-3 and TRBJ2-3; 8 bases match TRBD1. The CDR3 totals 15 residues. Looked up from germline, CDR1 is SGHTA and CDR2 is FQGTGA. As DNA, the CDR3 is TGTGCCAGCAGCGTAACTCCGACAGGGGCAGATACGCAGTATTTT. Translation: CASSVTPTGADTQYF. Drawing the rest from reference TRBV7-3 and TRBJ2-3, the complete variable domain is GAGVSQTPSNKVTEKGKYVELRCDPISGHTALYWYRQSLGQGPEFLIYFQGTGAADDSGLPNDRFFAVRPEGSVSTLKIQRTERGDSAVYLCASSVTPTGADTQYFGPGTRLTVL.

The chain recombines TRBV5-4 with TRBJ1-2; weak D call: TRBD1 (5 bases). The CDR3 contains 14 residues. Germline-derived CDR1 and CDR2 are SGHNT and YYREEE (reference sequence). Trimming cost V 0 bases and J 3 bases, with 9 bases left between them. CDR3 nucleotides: TGTGCCAGCAGCTTGGCAGCAGGGTACTATGGCTACACCTTC. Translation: CASSLAAGYYGYTF. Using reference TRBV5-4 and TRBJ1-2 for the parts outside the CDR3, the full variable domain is ETGVTQSPTHLIKTRGQQVTLRCSSQSGHNTVSWYQQALGQGPQFIFQYYREEENGRGNFPPRFSGLQFPNYSSELNVNALELDDSALYLCASSLAAGYYGYTFGSGTRLTVV.

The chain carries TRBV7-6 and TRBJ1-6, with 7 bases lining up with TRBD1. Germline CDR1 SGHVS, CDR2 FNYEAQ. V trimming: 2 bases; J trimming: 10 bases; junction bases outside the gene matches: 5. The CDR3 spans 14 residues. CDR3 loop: CASSLFQGGSPLHF. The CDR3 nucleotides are TGTGCCAGCAGCTTATTCCAGGGGGGATCACCCCTCCACTTT.

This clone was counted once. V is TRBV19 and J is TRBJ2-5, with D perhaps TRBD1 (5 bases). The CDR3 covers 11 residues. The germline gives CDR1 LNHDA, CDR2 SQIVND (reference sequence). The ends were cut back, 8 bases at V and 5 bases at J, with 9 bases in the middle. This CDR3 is CASSGLETQYF. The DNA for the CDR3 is TGTGCCAGTTCAGGGTTGGAGACCCAGTACTTC.

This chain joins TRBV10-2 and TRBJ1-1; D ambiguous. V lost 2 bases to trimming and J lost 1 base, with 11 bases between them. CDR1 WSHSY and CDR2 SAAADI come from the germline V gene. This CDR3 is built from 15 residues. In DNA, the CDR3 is TGCGCCAGCAGTGAGACACGGAGCCCGAACACTGAAGCTTTCTTT. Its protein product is CASSETRSPNTEAFF.